This TCR beta chain was identified in a study of OX40 agonist ivuxolimab in advanced cancers. Overall study: Under the entry rules, prior anti-PD-1, anti-PD-L1 or anti-CTLA-4 therapy was allowed, and approximately 36% had some.

Clones were sequenced by immunoSEQ multiplex PCR, and TCRdb holds only the in-frame ones, with some missing. This sample has roughly 68,000 clones, with just over 85% found just once. Deletions cut 5 bases from V and 0 bases from J, with 7 bases between. The CDR3 consists of 13 residues. CDR1 is SGHTA and CDR2 is FQGNSA in the germline V gene. The source material was CD4+ or CD8+ T cells sorted from blood, sampled in a trial of the OX40 agonist ivuxolimab. The rearrangement uses TRBV7-2 and TRBJ1-1; D is undetermined. This TCR came from an adult with an advanced solid tumor such as melanoma, head and neck, liver or kidney cancer. The CDR3 DNA sequence: TGTGCCAGCAGCCCCCACATGAACACTGAAGCTTTCTTT. Translated: CASSPHMNTEAFF. The complete variable domain, with remaining parts taken from reference TRBV7-2 and TRBJ1-1, reads GAGVSQSPSNKVTEKGKDVELRCDPISGHTALYWYRQSLGQGLEFLIYFQGNSAPDKSGLPSDRFSAERTGGSVSTLTIQRTQQEDSAVYLCASSPHMNTEAFFGQGTRLTVV.